At least ten counts were recorded for the clone carrying this T cell receptor beta chain. Its antigen is currently unknown. The authors used template switching to add a universal primer site and gave cDNA unique molecular identifiers. One entry per CDR3 protein results from TCRdb running MiXCR on the 5' RACE reads. The sample yields some 600,000 distinct CDR3 sequences, 7.1% seen once. Germline V CDR1 and CDR2: LNHNV, YYDKDF (reference sequence). CDR3 length equals 14 residues. Trimming took off 1 base at V and 2 bases at J, with 6 bases between the two ends. This specimen belongs to a study of identical twins. Study-level findings and limits: Clonotypes of the beta chain that were abundant in cord blood carried fewer insertions (memory repertoires showed none). Instead of following the same donors, the conclusions were based on cross-sectional statistical analysis. Twins' surplus sharing was weaker for beta out-of-frame sequences.

These data were also reused for a study on yellow fever vaccine responses in identical twins.

This chain joins TRBV15 and TRBJ2-1; D ambiguous. The source is a young woman in good health. Input material: PBMCs. The CDR3: CATSRGGAYNEQFF. DNA for the CDR3: TGTGCCACCAGCAGAGGTGGGGCCTACAATGAGCAGTTCTTC.